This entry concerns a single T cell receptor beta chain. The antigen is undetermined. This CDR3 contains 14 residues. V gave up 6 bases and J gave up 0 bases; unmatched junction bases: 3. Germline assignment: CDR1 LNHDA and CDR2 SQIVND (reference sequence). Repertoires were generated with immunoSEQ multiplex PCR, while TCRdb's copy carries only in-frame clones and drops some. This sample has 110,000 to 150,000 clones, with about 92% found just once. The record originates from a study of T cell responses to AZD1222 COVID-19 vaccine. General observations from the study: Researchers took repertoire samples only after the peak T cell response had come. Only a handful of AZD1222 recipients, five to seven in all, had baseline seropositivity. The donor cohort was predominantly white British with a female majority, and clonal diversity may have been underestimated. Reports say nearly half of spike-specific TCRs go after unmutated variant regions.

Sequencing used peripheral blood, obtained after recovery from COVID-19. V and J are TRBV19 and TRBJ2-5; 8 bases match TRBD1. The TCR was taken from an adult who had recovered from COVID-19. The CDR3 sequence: CASRRTGNQETQYF. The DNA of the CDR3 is TGTGCCAGTAGGAGGACAGGGAACCAAGAGACCCAGTACTTC. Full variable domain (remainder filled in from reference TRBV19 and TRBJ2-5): DGGITQSPKYLFRKEGQNVTLSCEQNLNHDAMYWYRQDPGQGLRLIYYSQIVNDFQKGDIAEGYSVSREKKESFPLTVTSAQKNPTAFYLCASRRTGNQETQYFGPGTRLLVL.